This section outlines one T cell receptor (beta chain) sequence together with its context. Its antigen is not identified. The sample comes from a study of T cell responses to AZD1222 COVID-19 vaccine. The germline V gene encodes CDR1 SGHNT and CDR2 YYREEE (reference sequence). The CDR3 is 18 amino acids. V was pared by 4 bases and J by 3 bases, with 15 bases of the junction left unmatched. Sequencing was performed with immunoSEQ multiplex PCR; in TCRdb, only in-frame clones are kept and a portion is missing. The sample includes about 97,000 clones, around 89% of them seen just once. The study's findings and limits: Unmutated variant regions reportedly attract nearly half of all spike-specific TCRs.

The TCR sequence derives from an adult in good health. The sample consisted of peripheral blood, taken on day 0 of AZD1222 vaccination. J is TRBJ1-2 and V is TRBV5-4; TRBD1 agrees at 10 bases. CDR3 region: CASSNIRDRGTRHYGYTF. The CDR3 nucleotides are TGTGCCAGCAGCAATATCCGGGACAGGGGAACGCGGCACTATGGCTACACCTTC.